Listed below are T cell receptor beta chains from one sample, sequenced in a study of T cell repertoires in cytomegalovirus infection. These receptors are not linked to any known antigen. Each CDR3 protein is one row after TCRdb ran MiXCR on the reads. Altogether just under 500,000 distinct CDR3 sequences are present, around a third being singletons, with the ten largest covering 15% to 20%. The sample in question was cultured PBMCs, obtained from culture after CMV antigen stimulation. These receptors were collected from a human donor in good health (CMV status not recorded). Some clones in this sample may be carry-over from other donors' samples. Each CDR3 is given with its conserved first and last residue. The D gene is left open where the match is weak. Size is omitted from some rows. Given values are once, few, many or a class for expanded clones.

NA	NA	TRBV28	TRBJ2-5	CASSPLRDNAFQETQYF	TGTGCCAGCAGTCCCTTAAGGGACAACGCATTCCAAGAGACCCAGTACTTC
NA	NA	TRBV7-2	TRBJ1-2	CASSLKTVYGYTF	TGTGCCAGCAGCTTAAAAACAGTATATGGCTACACCTTC
NA	few	TRBV27	TRBJ1-2	CASSFLPLQVAGGYTF	TGTGCCAGCAGTTTCCTCCCCCTGCAAGTGGCGGGTGGCTACACCTTC
NA	NA	TRBV29-1	TRBJ1-1	CSVVGGRGSTEAFF	TGCAGCGTTGTGGGTGGTCGGGGGTCCACTGAAGCTTTCTTT
NA	many	TRBV7-2	TRBJ1-5	CASSPGTHGNQPQHF	TGTGCCAGCAGCCCCGGGACCCATGGGAATCAGCCCCAGCATTTT
NA	many	TRBV7-2	TRBJ2-7	CASSLIAGQYYEQYF	TGTGCCAGCAGCTTAATCGCGGGACAGTACTACGAGCAGTACTTC
NA	NA	TRBV27	TRBJ2-1	CASSLSFSNEQFF	TGTGCCAGCAGTTTATCATTTTCCAATGAGCAGTTCTTC
TRBD2	NA	TRBV12-3/TRBV12-4	TRBJ2-6	CASIWTSGSSGANVLTF	TGTGCCAGCATCTGGACTAGCGGGTCCTCTGGGGCCAACGTCCTGACTTTC
TRBD1	few	TRBV27	TRBJ2-7	CASSRDRGPYEQYF	TGTGCCAGCAGTAGGGACAGGGGACCCTACGAGCAGTACTTC
NA	many	TRBV7-9	TRBJ2-7	CASSSVIYEQYF	TGTGCCAGCAGCTCTGTAATCTACGAGCAGTACTTC
TRBD2	few	TRBV5-6	TRBJ2-1	CASSITGTSGRRYEQFF	TGTGCCAGCAGCATTACCGGGACTAGCGGGAGAAGGTATGAGCAGTTCTTC
NA	many	TRBV6-2/TRBV6-3	TRBJ1-1	CASSYGPSGVNTEAFF	TGTGCCAGCAGTTACGGTCCGTCAGGAGTGAACACTGAAGCTTTCTTT
TRBD1	NA	TRBV4-1	TRBJ1-2	CASSQPDRGYGYTF	TGCGCCAGCAGCCAACCCGACAGGGGTTATGGCTACACCTTC
TRBD1	once	TRBV6-2/TRBV6-3	TRBJ1-2	CASSYGLWAETGGFSRMLYTF	TGTGCCAGCAGTTACGGTTTGTGGGCCGAGACAGGGGGTTTTTCTCGGATGCTCTACACCTTC
NA	NA	TRBV7-8	TRBJ2-2	CASSLDLAVANTGELFF	TGTGCCAGCAGCTTAGATTTGGCAGTTGCGAACACCGGGGAGCTGTTTTTT
NA	NA	TRBV6-6	TRBJ2-2	CASSYSSQGVNTGELFF	TGTGCCAGCAGTTACTCATCTCAGGGAGTGAACACCGGGGAGCTGTTTTTT
TRBD2	NA	TRBV10-1	TRBJ2-5	CASSDPGTSGKETQYF	TGCGCCAGCAGTGATCCGGGGACTAGCGGAAAAGAGACCCAGTACTTC
TRBD2	few	TRBV4-1	TRBJ2-5	CASSQELGGPTEKTQYF	TGCGCCAGCAGCCAAGAATTGGGAGGGCCTACGGAAAAGACCCAGTACTTC
NA	few	TRBV6-1	TRBJ2-6	CASSDRAGANVLTF	TGTGCCAGCAGTGACAGGGCTGGGGCCAACGTCCTGACTTTC
TRBD1	NA	TRBV6-1	TRBJ1-5	CASRQGASNQPQHF	TGTGCCAGCAGACAGGGGGCGAGCAATCAGCCCCAGCATTTT
NA	NA	TRBV12-3/TRBV12-4	TRBJ2-7	CASSPTTNYEQYF	TGTGCCAGCAGTCCTACCACGAACTACGAGCAGTACTTC
NA	many	TRBV18	TRBJ1-5	CASSLAAVGNQPQHF	TGTGCCAGCTCACTGGCTGCTGTGGGCAATCAGCCCCAGCATTTT
TRBD2	many	TRBV12-3/TRBV12-4	TRBJ2-1	CASSPNSGSSYNEQFF	TGTGCCAGCAGTCCCAATAGCGGGAGCTCCTACAATGAGCAGTTCTTC
TRBD1	many	TRBV7-2	TRBJ1-4	CASSLVQGADEKLFF	TGTGCCAGCAGCTTAGTTCAGGGGGCCGATGAAAAACTGTTTTTT
NA	many	TRBV7-2	TRBJ2-1	CASGYLRNEQFF	TGTGCCAGCGGATATCTTAGGAATGAGCAGTTCTTC
TRBD1	few	TRBV7-8	TRBJ2-5	CASSLRRTGLVSQYF	TGTGCCAGCAGCCTCCGAAGGACAGGGTTAGTGTCCCAGTACTTC
TRBD2	few	TRBV24-1	TRBJ2-7	CATSTSGSHEQYF	TGTGCCACCAGTACTAGCGGGAGCCACGAGCAGTACTTC
NA	NA	TRBV12-3/TRBV12-4	TRBJ2-1	CASSTFWGVDEQFF	TGTGCCAGCAGTACCTTCTGGGGGGTTGATGAGCAGTTCTTC
NA	NA	TRBV10-3	TRBJ2-1	CAISESLGKGTDEQFF	TGTGCCATCAGTGAGTCCTTGGGGAAAGGCACCGATGAGCAGTTCTTC
NA	NA	TRBV12-3/TRBV12-4	TRBJ1-1	CASSPLVATEAFF	TGTGCCAGCAGCCCCTTAGTGGCCACTGAAGCTTTCTTT
NA	NA	TRBV11-2	TRBJ2-5	CASRSLRSQETQYF	TGTGCCAGCAGGTCGCTACGCTCCCAAGAGACCCAGTACTTC
NA	many	TRBV7-8	TRBJ1-2	CASSLVLRQTANYGYTF	TGTGCCAGCAGCTTAGTGCTTCGGCAGACGGCTAACTATGGCTACACCTTC
NA	NA	TRBV10-3	TRBJ1-5	CAISEDGVGNQPQHF	TGTGCCATCAGCGAGGACGGGGTTGGCAATCAGCCCCAGCATTTT
TRBD1	few	TRBV19	TRBJ2-4	CASSTWTGVPKNIQYF	TGTGCCAGTAGTACATGGACAGGGGTCCCCAAAAACATTCAGTACTTC
NA	NA	TRBV7-2	TRBJ1-1	CASSVDHTEAFF	TGTGCCAGCAGCGTGGACCACACTGAAGCTTTCTTT
NA	NA	TRBV27	TRBJ1-3	CASNKMRELGSGNTIYF	TGTGCCAGCAATAAAATGAGGGAGTTGGGCTCTGGAAACACCATATATTTT
NA	many	TRBV7-2	TRBJ2-5	CASSFKAENGETQYF	TGTGCCAGCAGCTTCAAAGCCGAAAACGGGGAGACCCAGTACTTC
TRBD1	NA	TRBV29-1	TRBJ2-3	CSVDTGQGGTDTQYF	TGCAGCGTTGATACGGGACAGGGGGGCACAGATACGCAGTATTTT
NA	NA	TRBV4-3	TRBJ2-5	CASSQDLQSGQETQYF	TGCGCCAGCAGCCAAGATTTACAAAGCGGCCAAGAGACCCAGTACTTC
NA	NA	TRBV4-3	TRBJ1-5	CASSQDMGINQPQHF	TGCGCCAGCAGCCAAGATATGGGAATCAATCAGCCCCAGCATTTT
NA	NA	TRBV11-3	TRBJ2-1	CASSLDSGRNEQFF	TGTGCCAGCAGCTTAGATTCGGGGCGCAATGAGCAGTTCTTC
TRBD2	NA	TRBV19	TRBJ2-3	CASSPRASGRKDTQYF	TGTGCCAGTAGCCCTCGGGCTAGCGGGAGGAAAGATACGCAGTATTTT
NA	NA	TRBV4-3	TRBJ1-2	CASSQDAVQSNYGYTF	TGCGCCAGCAGCCAAGATGCAGTTCAGAGTAACTATGGCTACACCTTC
TRBD1	few	TRBV5-6	TRBJ2-5	CASSYFKTGGEETQYF	TGTGCCAGCAGCTATTTTAAGACAGGGGGCGAAGAGACCCAGTACTTC
TRBD1	few	TRBV6-2/TRBV6-3	TRBJ2-3	CASSSWTGSGTDTQYF	TGTGCCAGCAGCTCCTGGACAGGATCGGGCACAGATACGCAGTATTTT